Below, 14 T cell receptor beta chains from the same sample are listed, as sequenced in a study of patients and donors after allogeneic stem cell transplantation. TCRdb re-called the RT-PCR reads with MiXCR, one entry per CDR3 protein. The data show about 400,000 distinct CDR3 sequences, with 16% seen just once and 6.5% to 7.5% held by the top ten. The sequencing input was blood, either unsorted or a sorted T cell fraction (not recorded which). The origin of the receptors is a human donor who was either an allogeneic HSCT recipient or a stem cell or donor lymphocyte infusion donor (not recorded which). It is not recorded whose cells these are; they may come from a transplant donor.

The J gene is TRBJ2-7, the V gene TRBV7-2, with 9 bases fitting TRBD1. This CDR3 is 15 amino acids long. Germline CDR1 reads SGHTA; CDR2 reads FQGNSA. V lost 1 base and J lost 6; bases outside the gene matches: 7. The CDR3 DNA sequence: TGTGCCAGCAGCTTAGAGGGGACAGGGATCTTCGAGCAGTACTTC. The encoded protein is CASSLEGTGIFEQYF.

This clonotype was counted a few times. V usage is TRBV11-2 and J usage is TRBJ2-3; a possible D gene is TRBD2 (5 bases). The CDR3 loop spans 15 amino acids. CDR1 is SGHAT, CDR2 FQNNGV, per germline. V lost 1 base and J 2 bases, leaving 10 bases between the germline ends. CDR3 coding DNA: TGTGCCAGCAGCTTAGCGGACTTATTCACAGATACGCAGTATTTT. Residues: CASSLADLFTDTQYF.

This clonotype was picked up many times. V usage is TRBV24-1 and J usage is TRBJ2-3; no reliable D call. The CDR3 is 13 residues long. The germline V gene has CDR1 KGHDR and CDR2 SFDVKD. Between the trimmed V and J ends, which lost 3 bases and 2 bases, there was a span of 5 bases. CDR3 DNA: TGTGCCACCAGTGATCCCGCCACAGATACGCAGTATTTT. Its protein is CATSDPATDTQYF.

This clonotype came up many times. The gene calls are TRBV7-9 and TRBJ2-2, with TRBD1 matching over 8 bases. This CDR3 is built from 13 residues. CDR1 is SEHNR and CDR2 is FQNEAQ in the germline V gene (reference sequence). J was trimmed by 4 bases and V by 7 bases; bases with no gene match: 2. The CDR3 DNA follows: TGTGCCAGCACCGGACAGGGCACCGGGGAGCTGTTTTTT. This codes for CASTGQGTGELFF.

CDR3 sequence (DNA): TGCGCCAGCAGCTGGGGCCGACAGGGGGGGAACACTGAAGCTTTCTTT. It codes for CASSWGRQGGNTEAFF. V and J are TRBV5-1 and TRBJ1-1; 9 bases line up with TRBD1. The trim removed 3 bases at V and 1 base at J, leaving 7 bases unmatched. From germline, CDR1 is SGHRS and CDR2 YFSETQ. The CDR3 is 16 residues long. The full variable domain, rest sourced from reference TRBV5-1 and TRBJ1-1, is KAGVTQTPRYLIKTRGQQVTLSCSPISGHRSVSWYQQTPGQGLQFLFEYFSETQRNKGNFPGRFSGRQFSNSRSEMNVSTLELGDSALYLCASSWGRQGGNTEAFFGQGTRLTVV.

The gene calls are TRBV3-1 and TRBJ2-5, with D perhaps being TRBD1 or TRBD2 (5 bases each). CDR3 size: 14 residues. The germline V and J ends were trimmed by 0 bases and 4 bases, with 9 bases remaining between them. CDR1 LGHDT and CDR2 YNNKEL come from the germline V gene (reference sequence). The CDR3 DNA reads TGTGCCAGCAGCCAAGATACTAGGGGAGAGACCCAGTACTTC. It encodes CASSQDTRGETQYF.

This clonotype was picked up a small number of times. The chain couples TRBV7-2 to TRBJ2-5; D ambiguous. Trimming cost V 5 bases and J 1 base, with 11 bases left between them. Germline CDR1 SGHTA, CDR2 FQGNSA. CDR3 length equals 14 residues. The CDR3 sequence: CASSLRRPQETQYF. In nucleotides, the CDR3 is TGTGCCAGCAGCCTACGACGGCCCCAAGAGACCCAGTACTTC.

This clonotype occurred once. The rearrangement links TRBV11-2 to TRBJ2-1; no clear D gene. This CDR3 comprises 14 residues. The germline V and J ends were trimmed by 0 bases and 11 bases, with 14 bases remaining between them. CDR1 is SGHAT and CDR2 is FQNNGV in the germline V gene. CDR3 sequence: CASSLESSAGQQFF. In DNA, the CDR3 is TGTGCCAGCAGCTTAGAAAGTTCGGCAGGCCAGCAGTTCTTC.

The chain links TRBV9 to TRBJ2-1; 7 bases match TRBD2. The CDR3 is 15 amino acids. The V gene end was trimmed by 4 bases and the J gene end by 5 bases; junction bases not matched to a gene: 9. Germline CDR1 and CDR2: SGDLS and YYNGEE. The CDR3 region is CASSFNSGRNNEQFF. In DNA, the CDR3 is TGTGCCAGCAGCTTCAATAGCGGGCGAAACAATGAGCAGTTCTTC.

CDR3 sequence (DNA): TGTGCCAGCAGTTACTCCGCAGGGATGACTGAAGCTTTCTTT. It codes for CASSYSAGMTEAFF. The V and J genes are TRBV6-5 and TRBJ1-1; D possibly corresponds to TRBD1 (5 bases). This CDR3 is built from 14 residues. Germline loops: CDR1 MNHEY, CDR2 SVGAGI. The V and J ends lost 0 bases and 5 bases respectively, with 10 bases between them.

The gene calls are TRBV10-3 and TRBJ1-1, with 9 bases matching TRBD1. From germline, CDR1 is ENHRY and CDR2 SYGVKD. The CDR3 has 15 residues. V trimming: 6 bases; J trimming: 3 bases; junction bases outside the gene matches: 8. CDR3 sequence reads: CAISGQGKGDTEAFF. CDR3 DNA: TGTGCCATCAGCGGACAGGGGAAGGGGGACACTGAAGCTTTCTTT.

The chain links TRBV21-1 to TRBJ2-3; the table's D gene call, TRBD2, was not cross checked with the DNA. TRBV21-1 is noted as a pseudogene. This CDR3 region has 16 residues. The CDR3 loop is CASSKGVRDWTDTQYF. In nucleotides, the CDR3 is TGTGCCAGCAGCAAAGGGGTGAGGGATTGGACAGATACGCAGTATTTT.

A few counts support this clonotype. This rearrangement joins TRBV30 to TRBJ1-2, with D maybe TRBD1 (6 bases). Germline lookup yields CDR1 GTSNPN and CDR2 SVGIG (reference sequence). The ends were cut back, 2 bases at V and 3 bases at J, with 19 bases in the middle. This CDR3 has 16 amino acids. The chain's CDR3 is CAWSSRTVGGHYGYTF. CDR3 in DNA: TGTGCCTGGAGTTCCCGGACAGTTGGAGGCCACTATGGCTACACCTTC.

The chain recombines TRBV6-5 with TRBJ1-5; D might be TRBD1 (5 bases). Deletions cut 5 bases from V and 15 bases from J, with 17 bases between. The CDR3 runs to 12 residues. CDR1 is MNHEY, CDR2 SVGAGI, per germline. The CDR3 nucleotides are TGTGCCAGCAGTACGTGGGACGGCTCCTGGCATTTT. This gives the protein CASSTWDGSWHF.